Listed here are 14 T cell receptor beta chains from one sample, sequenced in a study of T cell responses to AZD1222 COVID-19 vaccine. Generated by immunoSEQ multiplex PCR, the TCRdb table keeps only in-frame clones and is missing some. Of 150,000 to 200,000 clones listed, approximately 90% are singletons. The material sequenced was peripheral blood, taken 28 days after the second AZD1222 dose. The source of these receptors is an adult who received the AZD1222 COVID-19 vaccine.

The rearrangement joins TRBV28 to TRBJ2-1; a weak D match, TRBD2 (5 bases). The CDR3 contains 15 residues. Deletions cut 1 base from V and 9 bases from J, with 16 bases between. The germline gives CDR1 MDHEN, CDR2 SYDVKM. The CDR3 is CASSLSFSEEAEQFF. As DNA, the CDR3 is TGTGCCAGCAGTTTATCCTTTTCGGAGGAGGCTGAGCAGTTCTTC. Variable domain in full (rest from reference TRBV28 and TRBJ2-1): DVKVTQSSRYLVKRTGEKVFLECVQDMDHENMFWYRQDPGLGLRLIYFSYDVKMKEKGDIPEGYSVSREKKERFSLILESASTNQTSMYLCASSLSFSEEAEQFFGPGTRLTVL.

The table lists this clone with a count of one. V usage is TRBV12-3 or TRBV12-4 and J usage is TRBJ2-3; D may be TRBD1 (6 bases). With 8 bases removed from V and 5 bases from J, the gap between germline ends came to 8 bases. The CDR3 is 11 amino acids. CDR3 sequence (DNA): TGTGCCAGCCAACAGGGAGATACGCAGTATTTT. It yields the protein CASQQGDTQYF.

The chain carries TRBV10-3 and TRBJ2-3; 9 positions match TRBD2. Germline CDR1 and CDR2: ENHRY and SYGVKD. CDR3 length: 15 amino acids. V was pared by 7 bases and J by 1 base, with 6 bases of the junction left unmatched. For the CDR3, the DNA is TGTGCCATCACTCAGACTAGCGGAGGCACAGATACGCAGTATTTT. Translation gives CAITQTSGGTDTQYF.

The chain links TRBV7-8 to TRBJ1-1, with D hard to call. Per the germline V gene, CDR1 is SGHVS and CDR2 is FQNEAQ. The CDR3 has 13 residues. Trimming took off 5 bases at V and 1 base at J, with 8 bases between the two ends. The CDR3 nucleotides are TGTGCCAGCAGCACAAGGAGGAACACTGAAGCTTTCTTT. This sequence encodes CASSTRRNTEAFF.

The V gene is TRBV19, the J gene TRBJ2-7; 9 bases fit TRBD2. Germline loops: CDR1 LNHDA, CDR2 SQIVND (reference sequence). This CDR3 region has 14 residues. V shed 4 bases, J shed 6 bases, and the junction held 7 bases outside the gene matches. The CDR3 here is CASSTLAGFGEQYF. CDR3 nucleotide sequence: TGTGCCAGTAGTACGCTAGCGGGATTTGGCGAGCAGTACTTC.

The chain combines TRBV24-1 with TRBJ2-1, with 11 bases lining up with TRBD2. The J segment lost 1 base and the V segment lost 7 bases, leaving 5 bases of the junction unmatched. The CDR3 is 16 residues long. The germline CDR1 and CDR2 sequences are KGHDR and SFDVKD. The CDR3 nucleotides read TGTGCCACCAGGGGGACTAGCGGTCCATCCTACAATGAGCAGTTCTTC. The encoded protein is CATRGTSGPSYNEQFF.

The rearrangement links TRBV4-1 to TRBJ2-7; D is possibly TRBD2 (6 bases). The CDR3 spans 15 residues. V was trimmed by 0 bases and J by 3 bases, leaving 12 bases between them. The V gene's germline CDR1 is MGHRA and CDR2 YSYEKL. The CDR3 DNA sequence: TGCGCCAGCAGCCAAGAGGCCGGGACTGGCTACGAGCAGTACTTC. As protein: CASSQEAGTGYEQYF.

CDR3 amino acids: CASSIGVVRIHEQYF. For the CDR3, the DNA is TGTGCCAGTAGTATAGGAGTGGTGCGTATCCACGAGCAGTACTTC. The chain uses TRBV19 and TRBJ2-7; D remains ambiguous. Germline-derived CDR1 and CDR2 are LNHDA and SQIVND (reference sequence). This CDR3 comprises 15 residues. V lost 1 base and J 5 bases, leaving 15 bases between the germline ends. Full variable domain (rest looked up from reference TRBV19 and TRBJ2-7): DGGITQSPKYLFRKEGQNVTLSCEQNLNHDAMYWYRQDPGQGLRLIYYSQIVNDFQKGDIAEGYSVSREKKESFPLTVTSAQKNPTAFYLCASSIGVVRIHEQYFGPGTRLTVT.

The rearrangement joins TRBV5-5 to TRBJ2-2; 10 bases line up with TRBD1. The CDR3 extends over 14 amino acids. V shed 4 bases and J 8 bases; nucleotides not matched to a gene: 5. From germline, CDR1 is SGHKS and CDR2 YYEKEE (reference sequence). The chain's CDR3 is CASSPGQGRGELFF. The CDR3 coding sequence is TGTGCCAGCAGCCCGGGACAGGGGAGGGGGGAGCTGTTTTTT.

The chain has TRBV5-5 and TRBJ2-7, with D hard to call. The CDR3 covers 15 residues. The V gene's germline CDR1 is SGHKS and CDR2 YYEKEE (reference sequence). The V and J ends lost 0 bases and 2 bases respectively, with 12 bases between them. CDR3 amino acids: CASSLAVHSTYEQYF. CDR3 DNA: TGTGCCAGCAGCTTGGCGGTACACAGCACCTACGAGCAGTACTTC. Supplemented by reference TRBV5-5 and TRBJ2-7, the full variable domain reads DAGVTQSPTHLIKTRGQQVTLRCSPISGHKSVSWYQQVLGQGPQFIFQYYEKEERGRGNFPDRFSARQFPNYSSELNVNALLLGDSALYLCASSLAVHSTYEQYFGPGTRLTVT.

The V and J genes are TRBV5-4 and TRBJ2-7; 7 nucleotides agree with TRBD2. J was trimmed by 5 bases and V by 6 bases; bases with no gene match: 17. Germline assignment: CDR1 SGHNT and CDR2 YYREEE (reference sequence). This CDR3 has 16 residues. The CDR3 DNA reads TGTGCCAGCACCCGGGGAGGGCGGGAGACATCTGACGAGCAGTACTTC. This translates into CASTRGGRETSDEQYF.

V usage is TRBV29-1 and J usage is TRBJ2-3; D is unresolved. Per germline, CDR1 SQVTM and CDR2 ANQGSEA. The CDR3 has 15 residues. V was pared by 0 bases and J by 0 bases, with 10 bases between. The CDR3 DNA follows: TGCAGCGTTGAAGAGAGTTCTTATAGCACAGATACGCAGTATTTT. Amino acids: CSVEESSYSTDTQYF.

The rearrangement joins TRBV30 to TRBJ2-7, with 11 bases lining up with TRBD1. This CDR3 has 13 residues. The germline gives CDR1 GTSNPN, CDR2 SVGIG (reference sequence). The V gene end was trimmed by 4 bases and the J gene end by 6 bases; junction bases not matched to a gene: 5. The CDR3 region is CAWNPGTGGEQYF. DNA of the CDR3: TGTGCCTGGAATCCCGGGACAGGGGGCGAGCAGTACTTC.

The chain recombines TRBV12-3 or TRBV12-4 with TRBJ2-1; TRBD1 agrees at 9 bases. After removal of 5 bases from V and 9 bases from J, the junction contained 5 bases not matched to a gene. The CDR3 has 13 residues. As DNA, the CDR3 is TGTGCCAGCAGTCACAGGGGGCGCCTTGAGCAGTTCTTC. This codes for CASSHRGRLEQFF.